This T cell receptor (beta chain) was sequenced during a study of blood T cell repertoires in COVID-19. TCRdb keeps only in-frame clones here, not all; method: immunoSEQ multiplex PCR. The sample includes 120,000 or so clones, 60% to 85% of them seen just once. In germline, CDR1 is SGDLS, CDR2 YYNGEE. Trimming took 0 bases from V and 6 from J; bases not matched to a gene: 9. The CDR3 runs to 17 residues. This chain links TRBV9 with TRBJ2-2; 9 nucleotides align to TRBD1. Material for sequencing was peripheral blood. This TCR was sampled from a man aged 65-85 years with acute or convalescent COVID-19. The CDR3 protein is CASSVVGTGYRPGELFF. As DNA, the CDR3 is TGTGCCAGCAGCGTAGTGGGGACAGGGTATCGACCCGGGGAGCTGTTTTTT.